This T cell receptor beta chain stems from a study of PD-1 blockade in classical Hodgkin lymphoma. In the study overall: On a schedule of every 2 weeks, patients received nivolumab 3 mg/kg intravenously.

Libraries were prepared by immunoSEQ multiplex PCR; TCRdb keeps only in-frame clonotypes and omits some of them. This table has fewer than 25,000 clones, about 80% appearing once. The CDR3 spans 13 residues. CDR1 is MNHNS, CDR2 SASEGT, per germline. Notes on this clone: Its antigen is not identified. One junction end does not reproduce the germline sequence, and a read error may be involved.

Points from the study as a whole: Patients who initiated nivolumab within 1 year of ASCT were excluded.

The time point is: cycle 4 day 1 (C4D1), after less than 7 weeks of nivolumab. The patients all showed relapse after autologous stem cell transplantation, while their brentuximab vedotin exposure varied. The rearrangement links TRBV6-1 to TRBJ1-3, with a weak D call TRBD1 (6 bases). The specimen comprised peripheral blood mononuclear cells (PBMCs), sampled before the fourth cycle of nivolumab. The source is a human donor with classical Hodgkin lymphoma. The CDR3 nucleotides read TGTGCCAGCAGCGAAGGACAGAGCAACACCATATATTTT. As protein: CASSEGQSNTIYF.